The T cell receptor beta chain described here comes from a study of beta chain features in type 1 diabetes. This clone was counted only a few times. Its antigen remains unidentified. The sequenced template was cDNA made from the entire isolated RNA. The assay was immunoSEQ multiplex PCR, and TCRdb's table has in-frame clones only and misses some. The repertoire holds 85,000 to 110,000 clones, with about 26% as singletons. Findings and caveats of the study: All four CD4+ subsets from Type 1 diabetes patients carried moderately but significantly shorter TCRB CDR3s.

The germline V gene encodes CDR1 GTSNPN and CDR2 SVGIG (reference sequence). The CDR3 has 14 residues. The V segment lost 5 bases and the J segment 1 base; nucleotides outside the gene matches: 3. The specimen was central memory CD4+ T cells from blood. The J gene is TRBJ2-7, the V gene TRBV30; TRBD1 agrees at 12 bases. The source of this sequence is a woman aged 18-35 years with type 1 diabetes. Written as DNA, the CDR3 is TGTGCCTGGGGGACAGGGGGCAAATCCTACGAGCAGTACTTC. Its translation: CAWGTGGKSYEQYF. The full variable domain, its missing parts supplied by reference TRBV30 and TRBJ2-7, is SQTIHQWPATLVQPVGSPLSLECTVEGTSNPNLYWYRQAAGRGLQLLFYSVGIGQISSEVPQNLSASRPQDRQFILSSKKLLLSDSGFYLCAWGTGGKSYEQYFGPGTRLTVT.